This T cell receptor (beta chain) was profiled in a study of T cells in Graves' hyperthyroidism and ophthalmopathy. Study outcomes and limitations: From stable hyperthyroidism, ophthalmopathy was separated by a 13 V-J model.

It was RNA transcripts that yielded the amplified TCR beta CDR3 regions. A set of HTBI primers served as the primers for a first-round RT-PCR of the TCR CDR3. Using its own MiXCR run on the multiplex PCR reads, TCRdb lists one record per CDR3 protein. The sample holds some 440,000 distinct CDR3 sequences, 15% to 17% seen once. For this clonotype: Antigen unknown.

CDR3 length: 15 residues. Trimming removed 4 bases at V and 0 bases at J, with 9 bases between. CDR1 KGHDR and CDR2 SFDVKD come from the germline V gene. Newly diagnosed patients aged 18 to 65 had hyperthyroidism of under 2 months' duration. A patient was excluded if there was uncontrolled infection, other autoimmune disease, pregnancy or lactation. The PBMCs were taken from approximately 9 ml of fresh peripheral blood. Sequenced material: blood. The sequence derives from a young woman with Graves' hyperthyroidism. The chain has TRBV24-1 and TRBJ2-1; D call uncertain. Here the CDR3 DNA reads TGTGCCACCAGTGACCCGGGCTTCTCCTACAATGAGCAGTTCTTC. Its translation is CATSDPGFSYNEQFF.